These T cell receptor beta chains were read from a single sample in a study of T cell changes during pregnancy in multiple sclerosis. TCRdb's table, derived via immunoSEQ multiplex PCR, lists solely in-frame clones and lacks some. The sample yields 65,000 to 75,000 clones, approximately 93% seen once. The sample here was peripheral blood, taken in the second trimester of pregnancy. The receptors derive from a female donor with multiple sclerosis, enrolled in a pregnancy study. The CDR3 runs from the conserved cysteine through the conserved F or W. Each record gives: D gene, clone size, V gene, J gene, CDR3 DNA, CDR3 protein. A D gene is named only where the DNA matches it firmly. Clone size is shown for a subset of rows, as once, few, many or a class of expanded clone.

NA	NA	TRBV29-1	TRBJ1-6	TGCAGCGTGAGGACAGACGATAATTCACCCCTCCACTTT	CSVRTDDNSPLHF
TRBD1	NA	TRBV30	TRBJ1-4	TGTGCCTGGACGGGACAGGGTCGCGGAGGAGATGAAAAACTGTTTTTT	CAWTGQGRGGDEKLFF
TRBD1	NA	TRBV10-2	TRBJ1-1	TGCGCCAGCAACGGGGGAAGGGGCACAGGGGAAGGCACTGAAGCTTTCTTT	CASNGGRGTGEGTEAFF
NA	NA	TRBV4-2	TRBJ2-7	TGTGCCAGCAGCCAAGATCTCCAAGGGAGCTACGAGCAGTACTTC	CASSQDLQGSYEQYF
NA	NA	TRBV5-1	TRBJ2-2	TGCGCCAGCAGCTTGGGACTAATTAACACCGGGGAGCTGTTTTTT	CASSLGLINTGELFF
TRBD1	NA	TRBV2	TRBJ1-1	TGTGCCAGTCCCATCGGACAGGGGGCGGTAGCTTTCTTT	CASPIGQGAVAFF
TRBD2	NA	TRBV10-1	TRBJ2-1	TGCGCCAGCAGTGAACGGGAGGTCAGTAATGAGCAGTTCTTC	CASSEREVSNEQFF
TRBD2	NA	TRBV5-8	TRBJ2-7	TGTGCCAGCAGCCCCGCGGGGGGGGCCGGGCAGTACTTC	CASSPAGGAGQYF
NA	NA	TRBV19	TRBJ1-3	TGTGCCAGTAGTATTGTGGCAAACCCCTTCTCTGGAAACACCATATATTTT	CASSIVANPFSGNTIYF
NA	once	TRBV11-2	TRBJ2-5	TGTGCCAGCAGCTTAGGACGGAAACTACAAGAGACCCAGTACTTC	CASSLGRKLQETQYF
NA	NA	TRBV5-4	TRBJ1-2	TGTGCCAGCAGCGGGACGGGGGGAGCTAACTATGGCTACACCTTC	CASSGTGGANYGYTF
NA	NA	TRBV18	TRBJ2-7	TGTGCCAGCTCACCCGCCGCGGGTCGGATCGCCTACGAGCAGTACTTC	CASSPAAGRIAYEQYF
TRBD2	NA	TRBV6-1	TRBJ2-2	TGTGCCAGCAGGGAATGGACTAGCGGCAACACCGGGGAGCTGTTTTTT	CASREWTSGNTGELFF
NA	once	TRBV2	TRBJ2-1	TGTGCCAGCCTTCGGGGGTACAATGAGCAGTTCTTC	CASLRGYNEQFF
TRBD1	once	TRBV5-1	TRBJ2-5	TGCGCCAGCAGCCTTGTGCAGGGGGCGTCAGAGACCCAGTACTTC	CASSLVQGASETQYF
NA	NA	TRBV7-2	TRBJ1-2	TGTGCCAGCAGCGGGGACTTTCGCTATGGCTACACCTTC	CASSGDFRYGYTF
NA	NA	TRBV7-2	TRBJ2-7	TGTGCCAGCAGCTACGGGGACAACGCCTACGAGCAGTACTTC	CASSYGDNAYEQYF
TRBD1	few	TRBV6-6	TRBJ2-1	TGTGCCAGCAGTTTCGTCCGACAGGGCGAGAATGAGCAGTTCTTC	CASSFVRQGENEQFF
NA	NA	TRBV2	TRBJ2-1	TGTGCCAGCAGTGGGGGTGTGACAGGAAATGAGCAGTTCTTC	CASSGGVTGNEQFF
NA	NA	TRBV5-1	TRBJ1-3	TGCGCCAGCAGCTGGACCCCCCCAGGGGTCGGAAACACCATATATTTT	CASSWTPPGVGNTIYF
TRBD1	NA	TRBV2	TRBJ2-7	TGTGCCAGCAGGATACAGGGGGAAGGCGAGCAGTACTTC	CASRIQGEGEQYF
TRBD2	NA	TRBV30	TRBJ2-1	TGTGCCTGGAGTGGACTAGCGGGGCCTCGAACATCCTACAATGAGCAGTTCTTC	CAWSGLAGPRTSYNEQFF
TRBD1	NA	TRBV18	TRBJ1-2	TGTGCCAGCTCACCCGGACAGGGCGACGGCTACACCTTC	CASSPGQGDGYTF
NA	NA	TRBV11-2	TRBJ1-1	TGTGCCAGCAGGACCGAGACAGAGAACACTGAAGCTTTCTTT	CASRTETENTEAFF
TRBD1	NA	TRBV19	TRBJ1-1	TGTGCCAGTAGTTCATGGGACAGCCTGAACACTGAAGCTTTCTTT	CASSSWDSLNTEAFF
NA	NA	TRBV28	TRBJ1-4	TGTGCCAGCACGAAACGGGGGTTGGGAGAAAAACTGTTTTTT	CASTKRGLGEKLFF
NA	NA	TRBV6-6	TRBJ1-5	TGTGCCAGCAGTTACGCGGGGAGTTCTGCCCAGCCCCAGCATTTT	CASSYAGSSAQPQHF
TRBD2	once	TRBV5-1	TRBJ2-3	TGCGCCAGCAGCTTGGGATCTAGCGGCAGCACAGATACGCAGTATTTT	CASSLGSSGSTDTQYF
NA	few	TRBV6-5	TRBJ1-6	TGTGCCAGCAGTTACGGCATCGGGGGTTCGAGGACCCTCCACTTT	CASSYGIGGSRTLHF
NA	NA	TRBV7-3	TRBJ1-2	TGTGCCAGCAGCAGCCAGGCAACAAACTATGGCTACACCTTC	CASSSQATNYGYTF
TRBD1	NA	TRBV6-5	TRBJ2-3	TGTGCCAGCAGTAACGGACAGGGACCGCAGTATTTT	CASSNGQGPQYF
TRBD1	NA	TRBV6-1	TRBJ1-2	TGTGCCAGCAGCCGCTACGGGACAGGGACCTATGGCTACACCTTC	CASSRYGTGTYGYTF
NA	NA	TRBV7-2	TRBJ1-5	TGTGCCAGCAGCTTAGGTTTTCGGGGAAATCAGCCCCAGCATTTT	CASSLGFRGNQPQHF
NA	NA	TRBV7-8	TRBJ1-4	TGTGCCAGCAGCTTAGAGGGGCCAACTAATGAAAAACTGTTTTTT	CASSLEGPTNEKLFF
NA	NA	TRBV29-1	TRBJ2-7	TGCAGCGTTGAAGACAGAAGCTCCTACGAGCAGTACTTC	CSVEDRSSYEQYF
TRBD1	NA	TRBV7-3	TRBJ1-6	TGTGCCAGCACGCTGGGACAGACAAATTCACCCCTCCACTTT	CASTLGQTNSPLHF
NA	NA	TRBV20-1	TRBJ2-7	TGCAGTGCTAGAGATCAGTACGAGCAGTACTTC	CSARDQYEQYF
TRBD1	NA	TRBV7-9	TRBJ1-5	TGTGCCAGCAGCACCGGGACAGGGGGACTCAATCAGCCCCAGCATTTT	CASSTGTGGLNQPQHF
NA	NA	TRBV27	TRBJ2-3	TGTGCCAGCAGGAGACAGCTCACAGATACGCAGTATTTT	CASRRQLTDTQYF
TRBD1	NA	TRBV29-1	TRBJ2-7	TGCAGCGTTGAACGCGGGACAGGGGGTGGCGAGCAGTACTTC	CSVERGTGGGEQYF
NA	NA	TRBV2	TRBJ1-1	TGTGCCAGCAGAACCGACGGGGTGGGGACTGAAGCTTTCTTT	CASRTDGVGTEAFF
NA	NA	TRBV4-3	TRBJ1-4	TGCGCCAGCAGCCAAGTACCCGGTGGGGCGGATGAAAAACTGTTTTTT	CASSQVPGGADEKLFF
TRBD1	NA	TRBV19	TRBJ1-2	TGTGCCAGTAGGTTGACAGGGTATCGGGAAGGCTACACCTTC	CASRLTGYREGYTF
TRBD1	NA	TRBV19	TRBJ1-2	TGTGCCAGTAGTACCGACAGGGTCGGAGGCTACACCTTC	CASSTDRVGGYTF
TRBD1	NA	TRBV4-2	TRBJ2-7	TGTGCCAGCGGTTCATGGGACAGGGGTGGCGAGCAGTACTTC	CASGSWDRGGEQYF
NA	NA	TRBV5-1	TRBJ2-5	TGCGCCAGCAGCCCATTAGCGGTCCAAGAGACCCAGTACTTC	CASSPLAVQETQYF
NA	NA	TRBV7-9	TRBJ2-1	TGTGCCAGCAGCTTAGCTGGACAGACGCTTGCGGGTTATGTGCAGTTCTTC	CASSLAGQTLAGYVQFF
TRBD1	NA	TRBV28	TRBJ2-7	TGTGCCAGCAGTCCCTCGGGACAGGGGGGCGAGCAGTACTTC	CASSPSGQGGEQYF
NA	NA	TRBV6-5	TRBJ2-7	TGTGCCAGCAGACCGGGACTCTTCTCCTACGAGCAGTACTTC	CASRPGLFSYEQYF
NA	NA	TRBV27	TRBJ1-6	TGTGCCAGCAGTTTCCGGGGGAGTCCTTATAATTCACCCCTCCACTTT	CASSFRGSPYNSPLHF
NA	NA	TRBV10-3	TRBJ1-2	TGTGCCATCAGTGAGATAGCTAACTATGGCTACACCTTC	CAISEIANYGYTF
TRBD2	NA	TRBV5-6	TRBJ2-7	TGTGCCAGCAGCCTTAGCGGGAGGAGGGACGAGCAGTACTTC	CASSLSGRRDEQYF